The rows below give T cell receptor beta chains drawn from one sample of a study of OX40 agonist ivuxolimab in advanced cancers. Sequencing used immunoSEQ multiplex PCR; TCRdb keeps in-frame clones, though not all of them. The sample holds some 46,000 clones, more than 70% seen once. Sequenced material: CD4+ or CD8+ T cells sorted from blood, taken in a trial of the OX40 agonist ivuxolimab. The receptors originated from an adult with an advanced solid tumor such as melanoma, head and neck, liver or kidney cancer. CDR3s include the opening cysteine and the closing phenylalanine or tryptophan. The D gene is left open where the match is weak. Size is omitted from some rows. Given values are once, few, many or a class for expanded clones.

J gene: TRBJ1-5
clone size: NA
D gene: NA
V gene: TRBV27
CDR3 protein: CASSKSPGVGNQPQHF
CDR3 DNA: TGTGCCAGCAGTAAGAGTCCTGGGGTCGGCAATCAGCCCCAGCATTTT

J gene: TRBJ2-1
clone size: NA
D gene: TRBD2
V gene: TRBV5-6
CDR3 protein: CASRTVGSGRRDEQFF
CDR3 DNA: TGTGCCAGCAGGACCGTGGGTAGCGGGAGGAGGGATGAGCAGTTCTTC

J gene: TRBJ1-2
clone size: NA
D gene: NA
V gene: TRBV28
CDR3 protein: CASSRLWDGNYGYTF
CDR3 DNA: TGTGCCAGCAGCCGCCTTTGGGATGGAAACTATGGCTACACCTTC

J gene: TRBJ1-2
clone size: NA
D gene: NA
V gene: TRBV13
CDR3 protein: CASSSSGLNYGYTF
CDR3 DNA: TGTGCCAGCAGCTCTAGCGGCCTCAACTATGGCTACACCTTC

J gene: TRBJ1-5
clone size: NA
D gene: TRBD1
V gene: TRBV5-6
CDR3 protein: CASSPGWTGAGQPQHF
CDR3 DNA: TGTGCCAGCAGCCCGGGGTGGACAGGGGCAGGTCAGCCCCAGCATTTT

J gene: TRBJ2-7
clone size: NA
D gene: TRBD1
V gene: TRBV7-8
CDR3 protein: CASSFLTGTGAMYEQYF
CDR3 DNA: TGTGCCAGCAGCTTCCTTACCGGGACAGGGGCTATGTACGAGCAGTACTTC

J gene: TRBJ1-1
clone size: once
D gene: NA
V gene: TRBV9
CDR3 protein: CASSAGLNTEAFF
CDR3 DNA: TGTGCCAGCAGTGCCGGCCTGAACACTGAAGCTTTCTTT

J gene: TRBJ1-1
clone size: NA
D gene: TRBD1
V gene: TRBV19
CDR3 protein: CASRVNRGKNTEAFF
CDR3 DNA: TGTGCCAGTAGGGTTAACAGGGGGAAGAACACTGAAGCTTTCTTT

J gene: TRBJ2-3
clone size: few
D gene: NA
V gene: TRBV30
CDR3 protein: CAWSVLSVTDTQYF
CDR3 DNA: TGTGCCTGGAGTGTACTTTCGGTCACAGATACGCAGTATTTT

J gene: TRBJ1-1
clone size: NA
D gene: TRBD1
V gene: TRBV6-5
CDR3 protein: CASRVTGATEAFF
CDR3 DNA: TGTGCCAGCCGCGTCACAGGGGCCACTGAAGCTTTCTTT

J gene: TRBJ2-1
clone size: NA
D gene: NA
V gene: TRBV9
CDR3 protein: CASSAPLRWEHQKVNEQFF
CDR3 DNA: TGTGCCAGCAGCGCCCCATTGCGATGGGAACACCAAAAGGTTAATGAGCAGTTCTTC

J gene: TRBJ1-2
clone size: NA
D gene: NA
V gene: TRBV28
CDR3 protein: CASSFPPPNYGYTF
CDR3 DNA: TGTGCCAGCAGTTTTCCTCCTCCTAACTATGGCTACACCTTC

J gene: TRBJ2-1
clone size: NA
D gene: NA
V gene: TRBV6-5
CDR3 protein: CASSYGSNEQFF
CDR3 DNA: TGTGCCAGCAGTTATGGGTCCAATGAGCAGTTCTTC

J gene: TRBJ2-7
clone size: NA
D gene: NA
V gene: TRBV27
CDR3 protein: CASSFRSSYEQYF
CDR3 DNA: TGTGCCAGCAGTTTCAGGAGCTCCTACGAGCAGTACTTC

J gene: TRBJ1-2
clone size: once
D gene: NA
V gene: TRBV7-3
CDR3 protein: CASSLTSGQNYGYTF
CDR3 DNA: TGTGCCAGCAGCTTAACATCAGGTCAGAACTATGGCTACACCTTC

J gene: TRBJ2-7
clone size: NA
D gene: NA
V gene: TRBV7-8
CDR3 protein: CASSLPKAPSSYEQYF
CDR3 DNA: TGTGCCAGCAGCTTACCCAAAGCGCCTAGCTCCTACGAGCAGTACTTC

J gene: TRBJ1-2
clone size: NA
D gene: TRBD1
V gene: TRBV11-2
CDR3 protein: CASRALTGPTVYGYTF
CDR3 DNA: TGTGCCAGCAGAGCACTGACAGGGCCCACCGTCTATGGCTACACCTTC

J gene: TRBJ1-6
clone size: NA
D gene: TRBD1
V gene: TRBV12-5
CDR3 protein: CASAPGGGWSPLHF
CDR3 DNA: TGTGCTAGTGCCCCAGGGGGCGGTTGGTCACCCCTCCACTTT

J gene: TRBJ2-6
clone size: NA
D gene: NA
V gene: TRBV29-1
CDR3 protein: CSVDLGANVLTF
CDR3 DNA: TGCAGCGTTGACCTTGGGGCCAACGTCCTGACTTTC

J gene: TRBJ1-2
clone size: NA
D gene: NA
V gene: TRBV4-1
CDR3 protein: CASSHDTQGAHGYTF
CDR3 DNA: TGCGCCAGCAGCCACGATACTCAGGGAGCCCATGGCTACACCTTC

J gene: TRBJ1-2
clone size: NA
D gene: TRBD1
V gene: TRBV5-1
CDR3 protein: CASSLAVEGAIYGYTF
CDR3 DNA: TGCGCCAGCAGCTTGGCCGTGGAGGGGGCGATCTATGGCTACACCTTC

J gene: TRBJ2-5
clone size: once
D gene: NA
V gene: TRBV27
CDR3 protein: CASSSLFMTGETQYF
CDR3 DNA: TGTGCCAGCAGTTCCCTCTTTATGACGGGAGAGACCCAGTACTTC

J gene: TRBJ2-7
clone size: few
D gene: NA
V gene: TRBV6-5
CDR3 protein: CASSYSTEQYF
CDR3 DNA: TGTGCCAGCAGTTACTCGACGGAGCAGTACTTC

J gene: TRBJ1-5
clone size: NA
D gene: NA
V gene: TRBV21-1
CDR3 protein: CASSKLRDRVRCNQPQHF
CDR3 DNA: TGTGCCAGCAGCAAACTCCGGGACAGGGTTCGATGCAATCAGCCCCAGCATTTT

J gene: TRBJ2-3
clone size: once
D gene: NA
V gene: TRBV5-4
CDR3 protein: CASRTASPDTQYF
CDR3 DNA: TGTGCCAGCCGGACCGCCTCGCCAGATACGCAGTATTTT

J gene: TRBJ2-5
clone size: once
D gene: TRBD1
V gene: TRBV5-4
CDR3 protein: CASSLTGTGQETQYF
CDR3 DNA: TGTGCCAGCAGCTTAACCGGGACAGGGCAAGAGACCCAGTACTTC

J gene: TRBJ2-2
clone size: NA
D gene: TRBD2
V gene: TRBV7-8
CDR3 protein: CASSLARLAGGTGELFF
CDR3 DNA: TGTGCCAGCAGCTTAGCGAGGCTAGCGGGGGGGACCGGGGAGCTGTTTTTT

J gene: TRBJ2-2
clone size: few
D gene: NA
V gene: TRBV9
CDR3 protein: CASSHQGMGGELFF
CDR3 DNA: TGTGCCAGCAGCCACCAGGGAATGGGCGGGGAGCTGTTTTTT

J gene: TRBJ2-5
clone size: NA
D gene: NA
V gene: TRBV5-5
CDR3 protein: CASSIGVGVGETQYF
CDR3 DNA: TGTGCCAGCAGCATTGGCGTCGGGGTCGGGGAGACCCAGTACTTC

J gene: TRBJ2-7
clone size: NA
D gene: NA
V gene: TRBV10-3
CDR3 protein: CAISGRGGPNSYEQYF
CDR3 DNA: TGTGCCATCAGCGGACGAGGGGGGCCCAACTCCTACGAGCAGTACTTC

J gene: TRBJ2-1
clone size: once
D gene: TRBD2
V gene: TRBV7-6
CDR3 protein: CASSQGTSGSNEQFF
CDR3 DNA: TGTGCCAGCAGCCAAGGGACTAGCGGGAGTAATGAGCAGTTCTTC

J gene: TRBJ2-1
clone size: once
D gene: NA
V gene: TRBV28
CDR3 protein: CASSLGRNEQFF
CDR3 DNA: TGTGCCAGCAGTTTAGGGCGGAATGAGCAGTTCTTC

J gene: TRBJ2-7
clone size: NA
D gene: TRBD1
V gene: TRBV4-2
CDR3 protein: CASSQEHWTGPYEQYF
CDR3 DNA: TGTGCCAGCAGCCAAGAACACTGGACAGGGCCCTACGAGCAGTACTTC

J gene: TRBJ2-3
clone size: NA
D gene: NA
V gene: TRBV27
CDR3 protein: CASSFITGQDTQYF
CDR3 DNA: TGTGCCAGCAGTTTTATAACAGGGCAAGATACGCAGTATTTT